The rows below give T cell receptor beta chains drawn from one sample of a study of CD8 T cells in Susac syndrome. TCRdb itself ran the immunoSEQ multiplex PCR reads through MiXCR, one entry per CDR3 protein. This table has about 190,000 distinct CDR3 sequences, 95% appearing once. The sequencing input was CD8+ T cells from PBMCs. These receptors originate from a human donor with Susac syndrome. The CDR3 runs from the conserved cysteine through the conserved F or W. A D gene is named only where the DNA matches it firmly. Expanded clones are given a class, and other clones once, few, many or no size at all.

>NA|TRBV5-4|TRBJ1-2|NA
CASSLGAYTPSGYTF
TGTGCCAGCAGCTTGGGGGCCTACACGCCAAGCGGCTACACCTTC
>TRBD2|TRBV7-9|TRBJ2-1|NA
CASSRTSGGIYNEQFF
TGTGCCAGCAGTCGGACTAGCGGGGGGATCTACAATGAGCAGTTCTTC
>TRBD1|TRBV29-1|TRBJ1-2|NA
CSVRQGIGGYTF
TGCAGCGTCCGACAGGGAATCGGTGGCTACACCTTC
>TRBD2|TRBV7-7|TRBJ2-1|once
CASSPSGGATLHEQFF
TGTGCTAGCAGCCCAAGCGGGGGGGCGACTCTCCATGAGCAGTTCTTC
>TRBD1|TRBV4-1|TRBJ2-5|NA
CASSQDDPAEGAKETQYF
TGCGCCAGCAGCCAAGACGATCCGGCCGAGGGGGCGAAAGAGACCCAGTACTTC
>NA|TRBV2|TRBJ2-2|NA
CASRRTKNTGELFF
TGTGCCAGCAGACGGACAAAGAACACCGGGGAGCTGTTTTTT
>TRBD1|TRBV7-9|TRBJ1-2|NA
CASSFQTEAGGHYGYTF
TGTGCCAGCAGCTTCCAGACGGAGGCAGGGGGCCACTATGGCTACACCTTC
>NA|TRBV20-1|TRBJ1-4|NA
CSARDWRRATNEKLFF
TGCAGTGCTAGAGATTGGAGGAGGGCAACTAATGAAAAACTGTTTTTT
>NA|TRBV28|TRBJ2-7|NA
CASSDRGYEQYF
TGTGCCAGCAGTGATCGTGGCTACGAGCAGTACTTC
>NA|TRBV9|TRBJ2-1|NA
CASSVEGSIYEQFF
TGTGCCAGCAGCGTAGAGGGTAGCATCTATGAGCAGTTCTTC
>NA|TRBV4-1|TRBJ2-3|NA
CASSQERDRDTDTQYF
TGCGCCAGCAGCCAAGAGCGGGACAGAGACACAGATACGCAGTATTTT
>TRBD2|TRBV9|TRBJ2-1|NA
CASSAPSGGSYNEQFF
TGTGCCAGCAGCGCACCCTCGGGAGGGTCCTACAATGAGCAGTTCTTC
>NA|TRBV9|TRBJ1-2|NA
CASSVGGQFEGYTF
TGTGCCAGCAGTGTCGGGGGGCAGTTCGAAGGCTACACCTTC
>NA|TRBV30|TRBJ1-4|NA
CAWSVPAATNEKLFF
TGTGCCTGGAGTGTACCGGCGGCAACTAATGAAAAACTGTTTTTT
>TRBD1|TRBV19|TRBJ1-5|NA
CASSTWTGMNQPQHF
TGTGCCAGTAGTACCTGGACAGGGATGAATCAGCCCCAGCATTTT
>NA|TRBV27|TRBJ2-7|NA
CASSFLEGAREQYF
TGTGCCAGCAGTTTCCTGGAGGGGGCTCGCGAGCAGTACTTC